This T cell receptor beta chain was profiled in a study of blood T cell repertoires in COVID-19. Source study methods: For nucleated cells, counts were estimated from reference gene primer amplification. Clones were sequenced by immunoSEQ multiplex PCR, and TCRdb holds only the in-frame ones, with some missing. V and J calls and clone size are given by that table; D and trimming were obtained from the DNA. The sample records fewer than 80,000 clones, roughly 89% being singletons. This CDR3 is 14 amino acids long. V lost 3 bases, J lost 5 bases, and 13 bases lay in between. CDR1 is SGHDN and CDR2 is FVKESK in the germline V gene.

The sample consisted of peripheral blood. The chain employs TRBV14 and TRBJ1-1; D is unclear. The TCR comes from a woman aged 45-60 years with active COVID-19. Here the CDR3 reads CASSHIGGRTEAFF. Written as DNA, the CDR3 is TGTGCCAGCAGCCATATCGGAGGTCGGACTGAAGCTTTCTTT.